This TCR beta chain stems from a study of T cells after yellow fever vaccination. Study-level results: High-abundance clonotypes from the bulk population could contaminate FACS-sorted repertoires. Most clones from primary vaccination were detected again post-booster (just over 95% CD4, roughly 91% CD8).

Comment on this clonotype: Its antigen is still unknown.

Germline V gene lookup returns CDR1 SGHAT and CDR2 FQNNGV. Trimming left V 7 bases short and J 4 bases short, with 14 bases between. The CDR3 totals 13 residues. TCRdb recomputed calls from the 5' RACE reads with MiXCR, one row per CDR3 protein. In the table there are approximately 160,000 distinct CDR3 sequences, approximately 6.2% of which are singletons. The chain couples TRBV11-2 to TRBJ2-7; D call uncertain. The sequence came from a man between 18 and 29 years old who received the YFV17D yellow fever vaccine. The sequences come from CD4+ T cells sorted from PBMCs, collected on the day of the first yellow fever vaccination. CDR3 amino acids: CASTTTGGYEQYF. The CDR3 bases are TGTGCCAGCACCACAACCGGTGGTTACGAGCAGTACTTC.